Listed here is a single T cell receptor beta chain. Its target is not known. The record originates from a study of cytomegalovirus exposure and HLA in healthy donors. Study details: About 80 million unique TCRs, all from HLA-typed donors, were included in an early release of the data.

PCR was performed using 60 Vbeta and 13 Jbeta primers. Authors' processing steps: Later analysis identified 80 million to 85 million unique TCR beta chains, roughly 11 million shared. Here immunoSEQ multiplex PCR was the method, and the copy in TCRdb shows in-frame clones only, minus some. The V and J calls and clone size were taken over from that table, and D and trimming were inferred from the DNA. This sample yields about 160,000 clones, of which roughly 80% are seen a single time; 0.95% to 1.5% belongs to the top ten. The CDR3 length is 11 residues. CDR1 is SEHNR, CDR2 FQNEAQ, per germline (reference sequence). V was trimmed by 5 bases and J by 3 bases, leaving 5 bases between them. Broader study findings: Sequencing depth across donors, presence/absence analyses assumed, was roughly uniform.

The TCR was taken from a woman in her forties or fifties in good health and CMV-seronegative. The specimen sequenced was PBMCs. This sequence joins TRBV7-9 and TRBJ2-7; D not resolved. CDR3: CASSPGYEQYF. The CDR3 coding sequence is TGTGCCAGCAGCCCAGGCTACGAGCAGTACTTC.